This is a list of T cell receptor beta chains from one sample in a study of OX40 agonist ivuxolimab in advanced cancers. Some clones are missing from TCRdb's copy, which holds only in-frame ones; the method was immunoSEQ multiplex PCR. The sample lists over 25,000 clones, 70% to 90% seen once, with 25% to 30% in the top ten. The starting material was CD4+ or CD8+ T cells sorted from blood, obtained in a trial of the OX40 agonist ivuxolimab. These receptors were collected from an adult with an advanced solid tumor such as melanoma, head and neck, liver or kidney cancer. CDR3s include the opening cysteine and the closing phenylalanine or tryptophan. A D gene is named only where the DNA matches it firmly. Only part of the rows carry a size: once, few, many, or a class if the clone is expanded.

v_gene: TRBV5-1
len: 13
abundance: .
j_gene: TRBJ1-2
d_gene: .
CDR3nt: TGCGCCAGCAGCTTGAGAGGGTCCTATGGCTACACCTTC
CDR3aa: CASSLRGSYGYTF

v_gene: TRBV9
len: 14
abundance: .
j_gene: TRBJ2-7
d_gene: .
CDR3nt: TGTGCCAGCAGCGTTACGGGAGCGTCCTACGAGCAGTACTTC
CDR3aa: CASSVTGASYEQYF

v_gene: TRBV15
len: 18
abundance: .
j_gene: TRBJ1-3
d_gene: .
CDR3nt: TGTGCCACCAGCAGAGATTGGCCGGGACTGAGCTCTGGAAACACCATATATTTT
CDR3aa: CATSRDWPGLSSGNTIYF

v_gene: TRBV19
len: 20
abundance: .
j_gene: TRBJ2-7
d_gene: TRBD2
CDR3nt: TGTGCCAGTAGTACGCAACCCGGGTCGACTAGCGACACTACCAATTACGAGCAGTACTTC
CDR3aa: CASSTQPGSTSDTTNYEQYF

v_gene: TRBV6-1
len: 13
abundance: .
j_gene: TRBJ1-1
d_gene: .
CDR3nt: TGTGCCAGCAGTGTATACAGTAACACTGAAGCTTTCTTT
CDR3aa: CASSVYSNTEAFF

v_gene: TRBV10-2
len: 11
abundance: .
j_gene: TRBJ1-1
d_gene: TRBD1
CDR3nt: TGCGCCAGCAACAGGGGCGCTGAAGCTTTCTTT
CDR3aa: CASNRGAEAFF

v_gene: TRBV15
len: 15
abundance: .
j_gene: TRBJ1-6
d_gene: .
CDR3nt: TGTGCCACCAGCAGAGTTGGAGAGGCGAATTCACCCCTCCACTTT
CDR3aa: CATSRVGEANSPLHF

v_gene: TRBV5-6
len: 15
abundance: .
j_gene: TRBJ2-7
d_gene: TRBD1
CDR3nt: TGTGCCAGCAGCAGACAGGGGAGGTTTGATCACGAGCAGTACTTC
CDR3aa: CASSRQGRFDHEQYF

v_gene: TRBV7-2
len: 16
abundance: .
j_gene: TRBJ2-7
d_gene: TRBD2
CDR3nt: TGTGCCAGCAGCAATGGACTAGCGGGAATTATACGAGAGCAGTACTTC
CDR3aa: CASSNGLAGIIREQYF

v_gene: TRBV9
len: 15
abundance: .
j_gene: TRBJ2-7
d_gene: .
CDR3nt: TGTGCCAGCAGCGTCAGCAGCATAAGTACCTACGAGCAGTACTTC
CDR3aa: CASSVSSISTYEQYF

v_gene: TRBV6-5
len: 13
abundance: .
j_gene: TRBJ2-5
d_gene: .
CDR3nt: TGTGCCAGCACTTCACTAGGCCAAGAGACCCAGTACTTC
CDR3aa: CASTSLGQETQYF

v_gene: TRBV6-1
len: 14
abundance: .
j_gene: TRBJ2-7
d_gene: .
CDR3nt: TGTGCCAGCAGCCCCGGGGCGGTCTCCTACGAGCAGTACTTC
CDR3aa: CASSPGAVSYEQYF

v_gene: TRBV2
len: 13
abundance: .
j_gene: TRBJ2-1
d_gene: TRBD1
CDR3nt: TGTGCCAGCAGAGAACAGGGGGTCAATGAGCAGTTCTTC
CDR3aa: CASREQGVNEQFF

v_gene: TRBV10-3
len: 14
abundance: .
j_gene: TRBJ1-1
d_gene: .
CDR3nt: TGTGCCATCAGTGGAGGGGGAGGGGGCACTGAAGCTTTCTTT
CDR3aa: CAISGGGGGTEAFF

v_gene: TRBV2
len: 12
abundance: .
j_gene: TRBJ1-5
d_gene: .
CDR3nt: TGTGCCAGCAGTCCGACGGATCAGCCCCAGCATTTT
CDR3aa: CASSPTDQPQHF

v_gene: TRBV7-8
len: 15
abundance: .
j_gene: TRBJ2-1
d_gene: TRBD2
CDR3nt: TGTGCCAGCAGCCCCCCGGGACTAGCGTTCTATGAGCAGTTCTTC
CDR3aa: CASSPPGLAFYEQFF

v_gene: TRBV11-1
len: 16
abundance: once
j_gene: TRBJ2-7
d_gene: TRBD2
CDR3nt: TGTGCCAGCAGCCGAGTGTCCGGGACTAGCGGCTACGAGCAGTACTTC
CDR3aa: CASSRVSGTSGYEQYF

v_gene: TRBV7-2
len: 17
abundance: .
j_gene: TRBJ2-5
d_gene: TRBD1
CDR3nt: TGTGCCAGCAGCGCTTCCCCCGGGACAGGGTTTTGGGAGACCCAGTACTTC
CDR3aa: CASSASPGTGFWETQYF

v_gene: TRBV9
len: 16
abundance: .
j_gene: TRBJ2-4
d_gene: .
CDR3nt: TGTGCCAGCAGCGTGGGGGGAGGAGATGCCAAAAACATTCAGTACTTC
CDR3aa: CASSVGGGDAKNIQYF

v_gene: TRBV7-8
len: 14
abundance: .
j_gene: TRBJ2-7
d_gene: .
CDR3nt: TGTGCCAGCAGCTACGGGACGGGGGCTAGCGAGCAGTACTTC
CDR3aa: CASSYGTGASEQYF

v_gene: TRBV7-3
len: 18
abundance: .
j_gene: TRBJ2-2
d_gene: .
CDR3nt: TGTGCCAGCAGCTTAAACAGCGGCTGGATGGGACACGCCGGGGAGCTGTTTTTT
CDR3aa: CASSLNSGWMGHAGELFF

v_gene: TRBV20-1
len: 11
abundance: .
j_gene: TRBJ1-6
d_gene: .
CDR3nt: TGCAGTGCTAGTGAACTCGGCGCCCTCCACTTT
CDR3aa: CSASELGALHF

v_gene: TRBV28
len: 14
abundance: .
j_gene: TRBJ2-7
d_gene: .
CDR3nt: TGTGCCAGCAGTTATGGGGCAGGATTTTACGAGCAGTACTTC
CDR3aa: CASSYGAGFYEQYF

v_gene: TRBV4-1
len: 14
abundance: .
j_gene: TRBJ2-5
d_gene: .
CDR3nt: TGCGCCAGCAGCCCCCTCGCGGGTCGGGAGACCCAGTACTTC
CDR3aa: CASSPLAGRETQYF

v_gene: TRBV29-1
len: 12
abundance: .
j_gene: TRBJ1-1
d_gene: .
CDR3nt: TGCAGCGCACAGGGTGTGAACACTGAAGCTTTCTTT
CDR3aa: CSAQGVNTEAFF

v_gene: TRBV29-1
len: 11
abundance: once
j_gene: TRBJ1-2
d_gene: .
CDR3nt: TGCAGCGTTGAGACGAGGGATGGCTACACCTTC
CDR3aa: CSVETRDGYTF

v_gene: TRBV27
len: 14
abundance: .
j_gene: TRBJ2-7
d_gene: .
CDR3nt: TGTGCCAGCAGTTCGCCGGACACACAATACGAGCAGTACTTC
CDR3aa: CASSSPDTQYEQYF

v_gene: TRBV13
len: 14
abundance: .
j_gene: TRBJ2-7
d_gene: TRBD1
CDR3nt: TGTGCCAGCAGCTTGGGACAGGGGCCCTACGAGCAGTACTTC
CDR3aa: CASSLGQGPYEQYF

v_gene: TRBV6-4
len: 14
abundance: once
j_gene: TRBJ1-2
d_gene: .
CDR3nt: TGTGCCAGCAGTCCACAGGGATCGGTTTATGGCTACACCTTC
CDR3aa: CASSPQGSVYGYTF

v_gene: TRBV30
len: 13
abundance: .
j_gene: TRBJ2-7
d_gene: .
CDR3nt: TGTGCCTGGACCAAGGGGACCTCCTACGAGCAGTACTTC
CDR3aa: CAWTKGTSYEQYF

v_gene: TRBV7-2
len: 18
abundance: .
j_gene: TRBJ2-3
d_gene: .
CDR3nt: TGTGCCAGCAGCTTTATTCCCGGAGGAGGCCCTAGCACAGATACGCAGTATTTT
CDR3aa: CASSFIPGGGPSTDTQYF

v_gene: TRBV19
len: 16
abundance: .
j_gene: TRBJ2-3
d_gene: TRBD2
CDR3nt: TGTGCCAGTAACAATCGGACTAGCGGGGGGGAAGATACGCAGTATTTT
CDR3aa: CASNNRTSGGEDTQYF

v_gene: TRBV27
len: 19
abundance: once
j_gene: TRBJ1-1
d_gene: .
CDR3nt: TGTGCCAGCAGTTCCGGGGGGGTGGGGCCCGAAAGTCCGAGCACTGAAGCTTTCTTT
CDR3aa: CASSSGGVGPESPSTEAFF

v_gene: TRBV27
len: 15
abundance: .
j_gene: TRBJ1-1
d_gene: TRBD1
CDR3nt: TGTGCCAGCAGTCCAGGGGGAGGGTTAGGGTCTGAAGCTTTCTTT
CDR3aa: CASSPGGGLGSEAFF

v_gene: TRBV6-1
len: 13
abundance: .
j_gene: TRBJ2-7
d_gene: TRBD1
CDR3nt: TGTGCCAGCAGTGCGGGGACAGGCTACGAGCAGTACTTC
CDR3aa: CASSAGTGYEQYF

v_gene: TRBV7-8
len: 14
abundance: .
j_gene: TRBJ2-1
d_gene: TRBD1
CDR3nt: TGTGCCAGCAGCTTAGGACAGGGGGGCAGTGAGCAGTTCTTC
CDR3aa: CASSLGQGGSEQFF

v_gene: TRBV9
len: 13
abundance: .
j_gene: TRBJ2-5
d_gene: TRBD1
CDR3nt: TGTGCCAGCAGCGCACGACAGGGAGAGACCCAGTACTTC
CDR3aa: CASSARQGETQYF

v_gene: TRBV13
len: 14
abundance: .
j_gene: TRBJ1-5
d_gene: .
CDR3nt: TGTGCCAGCAGCTTAGGTCCCGTCGATCAGCCCCAGCATTTT
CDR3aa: CASSLGPVDQPQHF

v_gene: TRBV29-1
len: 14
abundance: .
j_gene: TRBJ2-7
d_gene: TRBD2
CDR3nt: TGCAGCGTTGAGACTAGCGGAAGCTCCTACGAGCAGTACTTC
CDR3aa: CSVETSGSSYEQYF

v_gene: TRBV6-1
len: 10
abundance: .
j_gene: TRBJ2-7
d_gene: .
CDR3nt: TGTGCCAGCAGTTCCCCAGGGTCGTACTTC
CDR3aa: CASSSPGSYF

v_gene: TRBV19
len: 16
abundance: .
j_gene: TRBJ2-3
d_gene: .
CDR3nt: TGTGCCAGTAGTCCCTACACAGGGGGGGTCACAGATACGCAGTATTTT
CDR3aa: CASSPYTGGVTDTQYF

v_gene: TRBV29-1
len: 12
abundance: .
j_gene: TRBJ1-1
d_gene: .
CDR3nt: TGCAGCGCCCGACTAGGGACAACTGAAGCTTTCTTT
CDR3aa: CSARLGTTEAFF

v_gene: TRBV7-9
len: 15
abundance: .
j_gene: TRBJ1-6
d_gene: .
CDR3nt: TGTGCCAGCAGCCCCACTTTTGGTACAGGTTCACCCCTCCACTTT
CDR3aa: CASSPTFGTGSPLHF

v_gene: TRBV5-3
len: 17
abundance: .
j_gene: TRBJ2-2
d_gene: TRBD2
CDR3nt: TGTGCCAGAAGCTGCTGGCTAGCGGGAGGGTACACCGGGGAGCTGTTTTTT
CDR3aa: CARSCWLAGGYTGELFF

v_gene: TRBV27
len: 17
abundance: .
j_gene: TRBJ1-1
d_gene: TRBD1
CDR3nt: TGTGCCAGCAGTTTTGGCCTTCCAGGGGGCGCAGACACTGAAGCTTTCTTT
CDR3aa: CASSFGLPGGADTEAFF

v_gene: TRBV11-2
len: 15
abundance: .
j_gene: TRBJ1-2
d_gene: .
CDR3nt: TGTGCCAGCAGCTTTAACAGGGAGGTCTACTATGGCTACACCTTC
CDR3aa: CASSFNREVYYGYTF

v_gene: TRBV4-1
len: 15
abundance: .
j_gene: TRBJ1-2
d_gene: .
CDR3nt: TGCGCCAGCAGCCAAGATGTCATCTCAAACTATGGCTACACCTTC
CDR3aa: CASSQDVISNYGYTF

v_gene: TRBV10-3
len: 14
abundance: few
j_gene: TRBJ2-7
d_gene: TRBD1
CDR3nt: TGTGCCATCAGTTCCGGGACAGGGTTCTCCGAGCAGTACTTC
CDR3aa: CAISSGTGFSEQYF

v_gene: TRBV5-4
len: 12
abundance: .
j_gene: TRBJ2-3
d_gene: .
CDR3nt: TGTGCCAGCAGCCAACGCACAGATACGCAGTATTTT
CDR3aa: CASSQRTDTQYF

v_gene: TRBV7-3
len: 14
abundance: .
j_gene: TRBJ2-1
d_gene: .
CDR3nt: TGTGCCAGCAGCTTAGGTTCAGCCGGCGATGAGCAGTTCTTC
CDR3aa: CASSLGSAGDEQFF